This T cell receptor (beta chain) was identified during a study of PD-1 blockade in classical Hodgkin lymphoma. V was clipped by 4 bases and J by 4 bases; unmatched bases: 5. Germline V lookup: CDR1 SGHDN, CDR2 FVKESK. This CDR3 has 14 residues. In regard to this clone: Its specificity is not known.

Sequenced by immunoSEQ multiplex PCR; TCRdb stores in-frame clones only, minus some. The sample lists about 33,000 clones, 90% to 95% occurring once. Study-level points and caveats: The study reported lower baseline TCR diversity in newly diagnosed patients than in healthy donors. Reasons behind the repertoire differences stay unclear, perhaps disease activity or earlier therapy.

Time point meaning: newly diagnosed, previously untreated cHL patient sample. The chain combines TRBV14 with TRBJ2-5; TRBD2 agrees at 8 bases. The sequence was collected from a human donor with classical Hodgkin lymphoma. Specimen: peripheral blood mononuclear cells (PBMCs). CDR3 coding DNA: TGTGCCAGCAGCCCGGGACTAGTGGGAGAGACCCAGTACTTC. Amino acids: CASSPGLVGETQYF.